This T cell receptor (beta chain) originates from a study of T cells expressing NK-cell markers. For the study at large: HCMV serostatus: most of the eight sequenced donors positive, one negative. Study-wide results and limits: It remained uncertain whether the expanded NKG2C+ T cell clones were specific for HCMV antigens. In a handful of donors, dominant clonotypes made up about 28.3-65% of CD3+CD56-NKG2C+ cells.

TCRdb re-called the 5' RACE reads, yielding one record per CDR3 amino acid sequence without DNA. This sample's table reports some 460,000 distinct CDR3 sequences. CDR3 size: 15 residues. CDR1 and CDR2 (germline): SGHTA, FQGNSA. Remarks on this clonotype: The antigen is unknown.

The sample was blood T cells: a sorted CD56 or NKG2C T cell subset, CD4+ or CD8+ T cells, or bulk PBMC T cells (not recorded which). This clonotype originated in a woman aged 45-65 years in good health. The V call is TRBV7-2, the J call TRBJ2-1; absent DNA, TCRdb's TRBD1 call cannot be checked. CDR3 protein: CASSHSGIFPREQFF. The full variable domain, completed using reference TRBV7-2 and TRBJ2-1, is GAGVSQSPSNKVTEKGKDVELRCDPISGHTALYWYRQSLGQGLEFLIYFQGNSAPDKSGLPSDRFSAERTGGSVSTLTIQRTQQEDSAVYLCASSHSGIFPREQFFGPGTRLTVL.